A single sample is the source of the 10 T cell receptor beta chains below, sequenced in a study of immune heterogeneity within non-small cell lung tumors. The template for each sample was roughly 650 ng of genomic DNA, which had been extracted from bulk tumor tissue. Biopsies, several per primary tumor and spaced far apart, were collected during surgery. Newly diagnosed with untreated non-small cell lung cancer, the patients underwent curative surgery. With 32 V and 13 J primers, multiplex PCR amplified the TCR beta CDR3. TCRdb reanalysed the multiplex PCR reads using MiXCR and keeps one entry per CDR3 protein. Seen here are 14,000 to 15,000 distinct CDR3 sequences, 25% to 35% observed once, and the top ten hold roughly 5.2%. The specimen was lung tumor tissue. The receptor set was obtained from a man in his forties with non-small cell lung cancer.

Relative to its sample, this clonotype is medium-sized. The chain has TRBV6-1 and TRBJ2-7, with TRBD2 identical over 13 bases. This CDR3 region has 17 residues. Germline CDR1 reads MNHNS; CDR2 reads SASEGT. Trimming took 5 bases from V and 5 from J; bases not matched to a gene: 12. CDR3 nucleotides: TGTGCCAGCAGTCAACTCCGACTAGCGGGAGGAGTACACGAGCAGTACTTC. This translates into CASSQLRLAGGVHEQYF.

This clonotype was found once. The CDR3 ends on some other residue instead of the conserved phenylalanine or tryptophan, so this is likely a read error. This rearrangement joins TRBV24-1 to TRBJ2-2; the D gene could be TRBD1 or TRBD2 (5 bases each). Trimming cost V 4 bases and J 6 bases, with 17 bases left between them. CDR3 size: 16 residues. Looked up from germline, CDR1 is KGHDR and CDR2 is SFDVKD. In nucleotides, the CDR3 is TGTGCCACCAGTGAGACACCGGGGCGTACGTCCGGGGAGCTGTTTTAT. As protein: CATSETPGRTSGELFY.

Concerning this clonotype: A clone one base away is much larger, so this may be a read error. The DNA is omitted, as the CDR3 cannot be located on it reliably, and the CDR3 follows TCRdb's listing. J is TRBJ2-5 and V is TRBV24-1; TRBD2, as called in the table, went unchecked against the DNA. Looked up from germline, CDR1 is KGHDR and CDR2 is SFDVKD. The CDR3 sequence runs 16 residues, both termini included. CDR3 protein: CATSDFGPAGVETQYF.

This clonotype is termed medium-sized. The gene calls are TRBV2 and TRBJ1-2; the match to TRBD1 covers 8 bases. V was clipped by 7 bases and J by 5 bases; unmatched bases: 6. Looked up from germline, CDR1 is SNHLY and CDR2 is FYNNEI. The CDR3 has 13 amino acids. The CDR3, as DNA: TGTGCCAGCAACGGACAGGGACTTTATGGCTACACCTTC. As protein: CASNGQGLYGYTF.

This clonotype is medium-sized by share. The chain links TRBV12-3 or TRBV12-4 to TRBJ2-7; a possible D gene is TRBD1 (5 bases). CDR3 length: 14 amino acids. The V gene lost 5 bases and the J gene lost 3 bases, with 14 bases spanning the gap. The CDR3, as DNA: TGTGCCAGCAGTATCCAGACAGAATTCTACGAGCAGTACTTC. This gives the protein CASSIQTEFYEQYF.

This clonotype was seen only once. This may be a read error: a much more frequent sequence differs by one nucleotide. This sequence joins TRBV7-2 and TRBJ2-7; 7 bases line up with TRBD2. The germline V gene has CDR1 SGHTA and CDR2 FQGNSA. This CDR3 contains 15 residues. CDR3 nucleotides: TGTGCCAGGAGCTTAGGTAGCGGGTTGCCCTACGAGCAGTACTTC. As protein: CARSLGSGLPYEQYF.

This chain links TRBV9 with TRBJ2-7, with TRBD2 as a possible D gene (6 bases). This CDR3 contains 15 residues. From germline, CDR1 is SGDLS and CDR2 YYNGEE. Trimming took off 0 bases at V and 2 bases at J, with 12 bases between the two ends. The CDR3 bases are TGTGCCAGCAGCGTAGGCGGGGACTTACCCTACGAGCAGTACTTC. Translated, it gives CASSVGGDLPYEQYF. Using reference TRBV9 and TRBJ2-7 for the parts outside the CDR3, the full variable domain is DSGVTQTPKHLITATGQRVTLRCSPRSGDLSVYWYQQSLDQGLQFLIQYYNGEERAKGNILERFSAQQFPDLHSELNLSSLELGDSALYFCASSVGGDLPYEQYFGPGTRLTVT.

In regard to this clonotype: Since a much larger clone is just one base distant, this may be a read error. This chain joins TRBV27 and TRBJ2-7, with TRBD1 matching over 7 bases. This CDR3 has 14 residues. CDR1 is MNHEY and CDR2 is SMNVEV in the germline V gene (reference sequence). The CDR3 protein is CAISHPGQFYEQYF. Written as DNA, the CDR3 is TGTGCCATCAGTCACCCGGGACAGTTCTACGAGCAGTACTTC.

The sample holds many counts of this clonotype. The chain links TRBV7-9 to TRBJ1-5; 10 bases align to TRBD1. Looked up from germline, CDR1 is SEHNR and CDR2 is FQNEAQ (reference sequence). The ends lost 5 bases at V and 2 bases at J; junction bases unmatched: 3. The CDR3 sequence is 15 residues long. The chain's CDR3 is CASSMGQGRNQPQHF. The DNA of the CDR3 is TGTGCCAGCAGCATGGGACAGGGGCGCAATCAGCCCCAGCATTTT.

This clonotype is labeled medium-sized. This chain joins TRBV20-1 and TRBJ1-2; the D gene is possibly TRBD1 (5 bases). CDR3 length: 12 residues. Germline-derived CDR1 and CDR2 are DFQATT and SNEGSKA (reference sequence). V was cut by 3 bases and J by 4 bases, with 9 bases left in between. As DNA, the CDR3 is TGCAGTGCTAGGGGGCAGACCTATGGCTACACCTTC. Translation gives CSARGQTYGYTF.